These 26 T cell receptor beta chains share one sample of origin, sequenced in a study of graft-versus-host responses after intestinal transplantation. No cognate antigen is known for these TCRs. Assay: immunoSEQ multiplex PCR; the TCRdb copy retains only in-frame clones and omits some. The sample carries tens of thousands of clones, 90% to 95% recorded once. The sequences come from unstimulated CD8+ T cells sorted from spleen or lymph node cells, collected before intestinal transplant. These receptors were taken from a human donor who received an intestinal transplant.

This clone was seen a single time. The rearrangement uses TRBV28 and TRBJ1-2; D is unclear. Germline assignment: CDR1 MDHEN and CDR2 SYDVKM. V shed 5 bases and J shed 8 bases, with 15 bases lying between them. The length of the CDR3 is 13 residues. The CDR3 region is CASSISPLGGYTF. The DNA for the CDR3 is TGTGCCAGCAGTATAAGCCCCCTCGGGGGCTACACCTTC.

Comments on this clone: The sample has other DNA sequences that encode this CDR3 too. The V call is TRBV19, the J call TRBJ2-6; 7 positions agree with TRBD1. CDR3 size: 16 residues. Unmatched junction bases numbered 5, after V lost 3 bases and J lost 3 bases. The V gene's germline CDR1 is LNHDA and CDR2 SQIVND (reference sequence). CDR3 residues: CASSMAGGFGANVLTF. The CDR3 DNA sequence: TGTGCCAGTAGTATGGCAGGGGGTTTTGGGGCCAACGTCCTGACTTTC.

The chain uses TRBV9 and TRBJ2-1; perhaps TRBD2 as D (5 bases). Deletions cut 4 bases from V and 4 bases from J, with 12 bases between. Germline values: CDR1 SGDLS, CDR2 YYNGEE. The CDR3 length is 14 residues. The CDR3 spells CASSTSPGYNEQFF. CDR3 bases: TGTGCCAGCAGCACCTCTCCGGGGTACAATGAGCAGTTCTTC.

The rearrangement links TRBV28 to TRBJ2-3, with TRBD1 matching over 10 bases. The CDR3 length is 17 residues. The germline CDR1 and CDR2 sequences are MDHEN and SYDVKM. With 5 bases clipped from V and 2 bases from J, the junction kept 10 bases outside the gene matches. The CDR3 sequence: CASSPTPGTGATDTQYF. CDR3 bases: TGTGCCAGCAGTCCGACCCCCGGGACAGGGGCCACAGATACGCAGTATTTT.

This chain joins TRBV5-1 and TRBJ2-7, with 8 nucleotides matching TRBD2. In germline, CDR1 is SGHRS, CDR2 YFSETQ. The J segment lost 0 bases and the V segment lost 1 base, leaving 6 bases of the junction unmatched. This CDR3 is 16 amino acids long. Here the CDR3 DNA reads TGCGCCAGCAGCTTGATCAGAGCGGGGGCCTCCTACGAGCAGTACTTC. Its translation: CASSLIRAGASYEQYF.

This clone was recorded once. The chain recombines TRBV6-5 with TRBJ1-2; D is unresolved. Trimming took off 6 bases at V and 8 bases at J, with 7 bases between the two ends. The CDR3 covers 10 residues. Germline V lookup: CDR1 MNHEY, CDR2 SVGAGI. The chain's CDR3 is CASSLGGYTF. CDR3 coding DNA: TGTGCCAGCAGCCTAGGAGGCTACACCTTC.

This chain connects TRBV5-1 to TRBJ2-7; a possible D gene is TRBD1 (6 bases). The V end lost 8 bases, the J end lost 2 bases, and 14 bases lay between the germline ends. The CDR3 covers 13 residues. CDR1 is SGHRS and CDR2 is YFSETQ in the germline V gene. CDR3 in amino acids: CASWDTSPYEQYF. The DNA of the CDR3 is TGCGCCAGTTGGGACACGAGCCCCTACGAGCAGTACTTC.

This clone was seen once. V and J are TRBV6-1 and TRBJ1-1; TRBD1 matches 9 bases. This CDR3 comprises 13 residues. The ends lost 3 bases at V and 4 bases at J; junction bases unmatched: 0. Germline V lookup: CDR1 MNHNS, CDR2 SASEGT. The CDR3, as DNA: TGTGCCAGCAGTGAGGACAGGGGCACTGAAGCTTTCTTT. Encoded protein: CASSEDRGTEAFF.

CDR3 DNA sequence: TGCGCCAGCAGCCAAGGGACTAGCTACGAGCAGTACTTC. Encoded protein: CASSQGTSYEQYF. The chain joins TRBV4-1 to TRBJ2-7, with 7 bases lining up with TRBD2. The CDR3 spans 13 residues. In germline, CDR1 is MGHRA, CDR2 YSYEKL. V was clipped by 1 base and J by 3 bases; unmatched bases: 0.

V is TRBV29-1 and J is TRBJ1-1; D not certain. CDR1 and CDR2 from the germline V gene are SQVTM and ANQGSEA. This CDR3 spans 11 amino acids. Trimming took off 5 bases at V and 1 base at J, with 5 bases between the two ends. The chain's CDR3 is CSVSGNTEAFF. The CDR3 DNA is TGCAGCGTTTCAGGGAACACTGAAGCTTTCTTT.

V usage is TRBV10-3 and J usage is TRBJ1-2; D uncertain. Trimming removed 0 bases at V and 10 bases at J, with 6 bases between. Germline lookup yields CDR1 ENHRY and CDR2 SYGVKD. CDR3 length: 11 residues. The CDR3 region has the DNA TGTGCCATCAGTGAGTCTCAGGACTACACCTTC. Protein: CAISESQDYTF.

This clone is a singleton in its sample. The gene calls are TRBV4-1 and TRBJ2-7; TRBD2 aligns across 8 bases. V trimming: 1 base; J trimming: 3 bases; junction bases outside the gene matches: 8. This CDR3 comprises 16 residues. Germline CDR1 is MGHRA and CDR2 is YSYEKL. The CDR3 sequence: CASSQVEGLAYYEQYF. The CDR3 DNA reads TGCGCCAGCAGCCAAGTAGAAGGACTAGCCTACTACGAGCAGTACTTC.

In DNA, the CDR3 is TGTGCCAGCAGGTGGGCGGGGGGCAGTGAAGCTTTCTTT. Protein product: CASRWAGGSEAFF. The chain couples TRBV13 to TRBJ1-1; tentatively, D is TRBD1 (6 bases). Germline loops: CDR1 PRHDT, CDR2 FYEKMQ (reference sequence). V lost 6 bases and J 7 bases, leaving 15 bases between the germline ends. There are 13 residues in the CDR3.

A single count supports this clone. The V gene is TRBV4-1, the J gene TRBJ2-1; 12 bases agree with TRBD2. With 5 bases clipped from V and 8 bases from J, the junction kept 7 bases outside the gene matches. This CDR3 is 15 amino acids long. CDR1 is MGHRA and CDR2 is YSYEKL in the germline V gene. The CDR3 spells CASSSTSGSSYEQFF. CDR3 nucleotide sequence: TGCGCCAGCAGCTCGACTAGCGGGAGCTCTTATGAGCAGTTCTTC.

The chain is built from TRBV7-9 and TRBJ2-1; D is perhaps TRBD1 (6 bases). Trimming stripped 7 bases from V and 0 bases from J, with 10 bases between. The CDR3 extends over 14 amino acids. In germline, CDR1 is SEHNR, CDR2 FQNEAQ (reference sequence). The CDR3 protein is CASKGESSYNEQFF. The DNA of the CDR3 is TGTGCCAGCAAGGGGGAAAGCTCCTACAATGAGCAGTTCTTC.

The chain is built from TRBV5-6 and TRBJ2-7, with a tentative D call TRBD2 (5 bases). V was clipped by 1 base and J by 2 bases, with 19 bases between them. The CDR3 covers 17 residues. Germline assignment: CDR1 SGHDT and CDR2 YYEEEE. As DNA, the CDR3 is TGTGCCAGCAGCTTGAAAGATTTAGACTCGGGAACCTACGAGCAGTACTTC. The encoded protein is CASSLKDLDSGTYEQYF.

This chain uses TRBV19 with TRBJ2-1; 10 bases fit TRBD1. The V segment lost 1 base and the J segment 7 bases; nucleotides outside the gene matches: 4. Germline V CDR1 and CDR2: LNHDA, SQIVND (reference sequence). CDR3 length equals 15 residues. In DNA, the CDR3 is TGTGCCAGTAGTATAGGCGGACAGGGGGGTAATGAGCAGTTCTTC. It is translated as CASSIGGQGGNEQFF.

The chain joins TRBV11-2 to TRBJ2-7; D unresolved. This CDR3 spans 11 amino acids. The germline V gene has CDR1 SGHAT and CDR2 FQNNGV. Trimming stripped 5 bases from V and 2 bases from J, with 4 bases between. The CDR3 region has the DNA TGTGCCAGCAGCCCCGCCTACGAGCAGTACTTC. As protein: CASSPAYEQYF.

This clone was observed once. The chain has TRBV4-1 and TRBJ1-2; D remains unclear. Germline V gene sequence: CDR1 MGHRA, CDR2 YSYEKL. The CDR3 covers 15 residues. V lost 0 bases, J lost 4 bases, and 12 bases lay in between. CDR3 region: CASSQDRGGIYGYTF. CDR3 sequence (DNA): TGCGCCAGCAGCCAAGATCGGGGAGGGATCTATGGCTACACCTTC.

The genes are TRBV9 and TRBJ2-7, with a possible D match to TRBD1 (5 bases). The V end lost 4 bases, the J end lost 0 bases, and 23 bases lay between the germline ends. This CDR3 spans 18 amino acids. Germline CDR1 SGDLS, CDR2 YYNGEE. This CDR3 reads CASSPHPTGFGDSYEQYF. The CDR3 DNA follows: TGTGCCAGCAGCCCCCATCCTACAGGTTTTGGGGACTCCTACGAGCAGTACTTC.

The chain couples TRBV4-1 to TRBJ2-4; 10 bases are a match to TRBD1. V gave up 2 bases and J gave up 6 bases; unmatched junction bases: 7. Germline CDR1 reads MGHRA; CDR2 reads YSYEKL. The CDR3 sequence is 16 residues long. For the CDR3, the DNA is TGCGCCAGCAGCCAACTAGGACAGGGGGATTTAAACATTCAGTACTTC. Amino acids: CASSQLGQGDLNIQYF.

The chain combines TRBV5-6 with TRBJ2-5, with D possibly TRBD2 on 5 matching bases. The CDR3 spans 15 residues. With 4 bases removed from V and 5 bases from J, the gap between germline ends came to 18 bases. CDR1 is SGHDT and CDR2 is YYEEEE in the germline V gene. CDR3 in DNA: TGTGCCAGCAGCGCCGGGATAGGTGTCCAGGAGACCCAGTACTTC. Translated, it gives CASSAGIGVQETQYF.

This clone was seen once. V and J are TRBV6-5 and TRBJ2-1; 10 bases map to TRBD1. Germline V gives CDR1 MNHEY, CDR2 SVGAGI. The CDR3 runs to 14 residues. V shed 5 bases and J 6 bases; nucleotides not matched to a gene: 4. In nucleotides, the CDR3 is TGTGCCAGCAGTCCGGGACAGGGGCCCAATGAGCAGTTCTTC. This sequence encodes CASSPGQGPNEQFF.

The chain joins TRBV27 to TRBJ2-7; 12 bases agree with TRBD2. In germline, CDR1 is MNHEY, CDR2 SMNVEV (reference sequence). V was pared by 5 bases and J by 4 bases, with 9 bases of the junction left unmatched. The CDR3 spans 16 residues. The CDR3 here is CASSPLAGGTIYEQYF. DNA for the CDR3: TGTGCCAGCAGTCCCCTAGCGGGAGGGACTATTTACGAGCAGTACTTC.

V gene TRBV27 combines with J gene TRBJ2-2; 7 bases match TRBD2. From germline, CDR1 is MNHEY and CDR2 SMNVEV (reference sequence). The CDR3 consists of 13 residues. V gave up 4 bases and J gave up 7 bases; unmatched junction bases: 3. Here the CDR3 reads CASSWSSGGELFF. The CDR3 coding sequence is TGTGCCAGCAGTTGGTCTAGCGGCGGGGAGCTGTTTTTT.

In DNA form, the CDR3 reads TGTGCCAGCAGTTACTCTCGTCGCGTTTCCTACGAGCAGTACTTC. Translation: CASSYSRRVSYEQYF. The rearrangement uses TRBV6-5 and TRBJ2-7; D is ambiguous. CDR1 MNHEY and CDR2 SVGAGI come from the germline V gene. This CDR3 comprises 15 residues. Trimming pared 0 bases from V and 1 base from J, leaving 10 bases between.